The T cell receptor (beta chain) described here comes from a study of blood T cell repertoires in COVID-19. Study information: Specimens from acute and convalescent COVID-19 originated in the United States, Italy and Spain. PBMCs, B-cell-depleted T cells, or T cells provided the cDNA or gDNA that made up the material.

The germline V gene encodes CDR1 SNHLY and CDR2 FYNNEI. The J segment lost 0 bases and the V segment lost 5 bases, leaving 4 bases of the junction unmatched. The CDR3 runs to 15 residues. In the authors' workflow: Nucleated cell number was recorded as an estimate derived from reference gene primer amplification. TCRdb's table, derived via immunoSEQ multiplex PCR, lists solely in-frame clones and lacks some. That table supplies the V and J calls and clone size; D and trimming were determined from the DNA. The table has some 67,000 clones, 90% seen once. What was sequenced was peripheral blood. This receptor was taken from a woman under 30 with acute or convalescent COVID-19. This chain links TRBV2 with TRBJ1-3; TRBD1 matches at 7 bases. The CDR3 nucleotides read TGTGCCAGCAGTCTACACAGGGGCTCTGGAAACACCATATATTTT. Translating gives CASSLHRGSGNTIYF.